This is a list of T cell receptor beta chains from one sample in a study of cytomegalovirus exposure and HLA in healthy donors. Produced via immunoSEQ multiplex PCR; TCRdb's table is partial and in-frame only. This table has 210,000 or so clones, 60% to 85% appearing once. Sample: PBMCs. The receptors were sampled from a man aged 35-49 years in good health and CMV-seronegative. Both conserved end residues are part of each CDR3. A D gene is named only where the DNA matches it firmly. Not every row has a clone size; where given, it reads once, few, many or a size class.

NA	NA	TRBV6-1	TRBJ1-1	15	CASNMKSGLNTEAFF	TGTGCCAGCAACATGAAGAGTGGGCTGAACACTGAAGCTTTCTTT
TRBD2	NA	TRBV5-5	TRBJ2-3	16	CASSLEASGVADTQYF	TGTGCCAGCAGCTTGGAAGCTAGCGGGGTGGCAGATACGCAGTATTTT
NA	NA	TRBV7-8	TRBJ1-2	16	CASSLNKEGPNYGYTF	TGTGCCAGCAGCCTCAATAAGGAGGGGCCAAACTATGGCTACACCTTC
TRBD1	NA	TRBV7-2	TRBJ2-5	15	CASSSTGVYQETQYF	TGTGCCAGCAGTTCCACAGGGGTTTACCAAGAGACCCAGTACTTC
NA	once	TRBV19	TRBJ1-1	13	CASSPSAGGVAFF	TGTGCCAGTAGTCCATCAGCGGGGGGGGTAGCTTTCTTT
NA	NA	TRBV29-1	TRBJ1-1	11	CSVGTSTEAFF	TGCAGCGTTGGGACAAGCACTGAAGCTTTCTTT
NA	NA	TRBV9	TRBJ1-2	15	CASSALDPTTSGYTF	TGTGCCAGCAGCGCACTTGACCCTACTACATCTGGCTACACCTTC
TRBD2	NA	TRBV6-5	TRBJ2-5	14	CASRLAGGRETQYF	TGTGCCAGCAGGTTGGCGGGGGGCCGGGAGACCCAGTACTTC
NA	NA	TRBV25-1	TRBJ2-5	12	CASSPGVGEQYF	TGTGCCAGCAGTCCAGGGGTTGGGGAGCAGTACTTC
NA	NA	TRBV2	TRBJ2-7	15	CASSEEDSLTYEQYF	TGTGCCAGCAGTGAAGAGGACAGTCTTACCTACGAGCAGTACTTC
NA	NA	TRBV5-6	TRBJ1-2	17	CASSLASSSDRFFGYTF	TGTGCCAGCAGCTTGGCCTCGAGCTCGGACAGATTCTTTGGCTACACCTTC
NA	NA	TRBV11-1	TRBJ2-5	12	CASSLQGETQYF	TGTGCCAGCAGCTTACAGGGAGAGACCCAGTACTTC
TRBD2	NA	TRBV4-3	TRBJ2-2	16	CASSRTSGVFSGELFF	TGCGCCAGCAGCCGCACTAGCGGGGTATTCTCCGGGGAGCTGTTTTTT
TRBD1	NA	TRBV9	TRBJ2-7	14	CASSLTDRAYEQYF	TGTGCCAGCAGCCTAACCGACAGGGCCTACGAGCAGTACTTC
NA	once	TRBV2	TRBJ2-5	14	CASIAIQLLETQYF	TGTGCCAGCATTGCGATACAGTTGCTGGAGACCCAGTACTTC
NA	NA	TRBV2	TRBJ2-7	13	CASSSSDRGEQYF	NA
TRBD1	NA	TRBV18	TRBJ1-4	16	CASSPGQGTLNEKLFF	TGTGCCAGCTCACCCGGACAGGGGACACTTAATGAAAAACTGTTTTTT
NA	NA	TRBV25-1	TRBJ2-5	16	CASSKPAPARGETQYF	TGTGCCAGCAGTAAGCCCGCCCCCGCACGGGGAGAGACCCAGTACTTC
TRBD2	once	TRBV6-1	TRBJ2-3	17	CASSGSGSVTSTDTQYF	TGTGCCAGCAGTGGTAGCGGGAGTGTAACTAGCACAGATACGCAGTATTTT